This T cell receptor beta chain was recorded in a study of T-cell memory formation after mild COVID-19. Points from the study as a whole: Among clones peaking at day 37 in the second wave, SARS-CoV-2 specificity remained unconfirmed. Memory cells collected pre-infection included some clones that later responded, suggesting cross-reactive memory joined. Chiefly within CM and EM were the contracting CD4+ clones; CD8+ ones were within EMRA.

The 5'RACE method, run with constant-segment primers, produced TCR alpha and TCR beta cDNA libraries (carrying sample barcodes and UMIs). TCRdb processed the 5' RACE reads anew with MiXCR; each CDR3 protein has one entry. The table shows around 99,000 distinct CDR3 sequences, with about an eighth occurring only once. This clonotype was counted at least ten times. Its antigen is currently unknown. The sequenced material came from PBMCs or a T cell subset sorted from them (not recorded which). This receptor was obtained from a man between 18 and 35 years old who had mild COVID-19 (a few samples of this study predate the infection). Cell type and time point are not known.

As DNA, the CDR3 is TGCAGCGTTGAATTACGGGATAACGAGCAGTACTTC. It yields the protein CSVELRDNEQYF. The chain is built from TRBV29-1 and TRBJ2-7, with D perhaps matching TRBD2 (5 bases). Trimming took off 2 bases at V and 5 bases at J, with 10 bases between the two ends. The CDR3 has 12 amino acids. Germline CDR1 reads SQVTM; CDR2 reads ANQGSEA.